Detailed here is one T cell receptor beta chain. Its matching antigen is unknown. The CDR3 sequence is 14 residues long. The V and J ends lost 6 bases and 6 bases respectively, with 17 bases between them. CDR1 and CDR2 (germline): LGHDT, YNNKEL (reference sequence). It was with a sample-barcoded 5' primer and a J-beta primer mix that a second PCR of roughly 7 to 12 cycles was run. A template-switch adaptor containing 12 random nucleotides labeled each cDNA molecule. MiXCR, run by TCRdb on the 5' RACE reads, gives a single entry per CDR3 protein. The sample yields 1.2 million to 1.5 million distinct CDR3 sequences, roughly 40% seen once. The data were taken from a study of blood T cells in healthy people across ages. Study-wide results and caveats: The long-lived group displayed more naive CD4+ cells, plus higher diversity, than the aged donors did. Unknown donor CMV status possibly confounded expanded clonotype changes.

V is TRBV3-1 and J is TRBJ2-5, with D possibly TRBD1 on 6 matching bases. Sequenced input: blood. The receptor was isolated from a young woman in good health. CDR3 residues: CASRASGQWQTQYF. The CDR3 nucleotides read TGTGCCAGCAGGGCCTCCGGACAGTGGCAGACCCAGTACTTC.